This TCR beta chain was captured by sequencing in a study of T cell repertoires in cytomegalovirus infection. Points from the study as a whole: Dominating the ex vivo response were HLA-C-restricted CMV-specific TCR beta clonotypes.

The CDR3 extends over 14 amino acids. V was clipped by 6 bases and J by 6 bases, with 17 bases between them. TCRdb re-analysed the reads in MiXCR, keeping a single row per CDR3 protein. The data contain over 45,000 distinct CDR3 sequences, around 23% of them seen just once; the ten biggest clones take up 85% to 90%. This clonotype has only a few counts. Its cognate antigen is unknown. The genes are TRBV12-3 or TRBV12-4 and TRBJ1-2, with D possibly matching TRBD1 (5 bases). This receptor was obtained from a human donor in good health (CMV status not recorded). Some clones in this sample may be carry-over from other donors' samples. Specimen: CD8+ T cells from cultured PBMCs, collected from culture after CMV antigen stimulation. CDR3 in amino acids: CASSGQGVRDGYTF. DNA for the CDR3: TGTGCCAGCAGCGGACAAGGGGTCAGAGATGGCTACACCTTC.